A selection of T cell receptor beta chains follows, all from one sample in a study of beta chain features in type 1 diabetes. Data came from immunoSEQ multiplex PCR; TCRdb stores just in-frame clones and leaves some out. The table has some 700,000 clones, roughly an eighth seen once. The sample comprised naive CD4+ T cells from blood. The receptor source for this set is a young man with type 1 diabetes. Both conserved end residues are part of each CDR3. The D gene is left open where the match is weak. Some rows mark clone size as missing; the rest say once, few, many or name a class of expanded clone.

abundance: -
d_gene: TRBD2
j_gene: TRBJ2-1
v_gene: TRBV19
CDR3aa: CASRLSSGGTSSYNEQFF
CDR3nt: TGTGCCAGTAGACTGAGTAGCGGGGGGACGAGCTCCTACAATGAGCAGTTCTTC

abundance: -
d_gene: TRBD1
j_gene: TRBJ1-1
v_gene: TRBV28
CDR3aa: CASSLVGQTEAFF
CDR3nt: TGTGCCAGCAGTTTGGTGGGACAGACTGAAGCTTTCTTT

abundance: -
d_gene: -
j_gene: TRBJ2-3
v_gene: TRBV11-2
CDR3aa: CASSFLWGPGTDTQYF
CDR3nt: TGTGCCAGCAGCTTCCTTTGGGGGCCGGGCACAGATACGCAGTATTTT

abundance: -
d_gene: TRBD2
j_gene: TRBJ2-5
v_gene: TRBV25-1
CDR3aa: CASSETLAGTQETQYF
CDR3nt: TGTGCCAGCAGTGAAACGCTAGCGGGGACTCAAGAGACCCAGTACTTC

abundance: few
d_gene: -
j_gene: TRBJ1-5
v_gene: TRBV7-9
CDR3aa: CASSLSGPGAAQPQHF
CDR3nt: TGTGCCAGCAGCTTATCGGGCCCAGGGGCCGCTCAGCCCCAGCATTTT

abundance: -
d_gene: TRBD1
j_gene: TRBJ1-3
v_gene: TRBV5-1
CDR3aa: CASSTSGTAGNTIYF
CDR3nt: TGCGCCAGCAGCACCTCCGGGACAGCTGGAAACACCATATATTTT

abundance: few
d_gene: -
j_gene: TRBJ1-5
v_gene: TRBV5-1
CDR3aa: CASSLTGQNGQPQHF
CDR3nt: TGCGCCAGCAGCTTGACTGGACAGAATGGTCAGCCCCAGCATTTT

abundance: -
d_gene: -
j_gene: TRBJ1-1
v_gene: TRBV6-5
CDR3aa: CASSYRGRGLSTEAFF
CDR3nt: TGTGCCAGCAGTTACCGAGGGAGGGGGTTGAGCACTGAAGCTTTCTTT

abundance: -
d_gene: TRBD2
j_gene: TRBJ2-1
v_gene: TRBV11-2
CDR3aa: CASSLDGLAGGGEQFF
CDR3nt: TGTGCCAGCAGCTTAGATGGGCTAGCGGGGGGCGGTGAGCAGTTCTTC

abundance: few
d_gene: TRBD1
j_gene: TRBJ1-5
v_gene: TRBV6-1
CDR3aa: CASSVDRGENQPQHF
CDR3nt: TGTGCCAGCAGTGTCGACAGGGGGGAGAATCAGCCCCAGCATTTT

abundance: -
d_gene: -
j_gene: TRBJ2-2
v_gene: TRBV7-9
CDR3aa: CASTLLSDTGELFF
CDR3nt: TGTGCCAGCACCCTTCTAAGCGACACCGGGGAGCTGTTTTTT

abundance: -
d_gene: -
j_gene: TRBJ1-2
v_gene: TRBV7-9
CDR3aa: CASSIPWVTNHGYTF
CDR3nt: TGTGCCAGCAGTATCCCCTGGGTAACAAATCATGGCTACACCTTC

abundance: -
d_gene: TRBD1
j_gene: TRBJ1-1
v_gene: TRBV19
CDR3aa: CASSIWRGGRQGLNTEAFF
CDR3nt: TGTGCCAGTAGTATATGGAGGGGGGGCCGACAGGGTTTGAACACTGAAGCTTTCTTT

abundance: few
d_gene: -
j_gene: TRBJ2-7
v_gene: TRBV7-9
CDR3aa: CASSRWGGDSSSYEQYF
CDR3nt: TGTGCCAGCAGCCGCTGGGGAGGGGACAGTAGCTCCTACGAGCAGTACTTC